This entry lists 12 T cell receptor beta chains sequenced from one sample in a study of cytomegalovirus exposure and HLA in healthy donors. Profiling relied on immunoSEQ multiplex PCR, and the TCRdb table lists in-frame clones only, not all of them. The repertoire consists of fewer than 200,000 clones, with about 87% occurring once and the leading ten covering approximately 1.5%. Sequenced sample: PBMCs. The receptors come from a woman in her twenties or thirties in good health and CMV-seronegative.

The CDR3 sequence: CASSSPAQGIDQPQHF. The CDR3 DNA is TGTGCCAGCAGCTCTCCCGCACAGGGCATCGATCAGCCCCAGCATTTT. The chain recombines TRBV5-8 with TRBJ1-5; weak D call: TRBD1 (6 bases). Germline values: CDR1 SGHTS, CDR2 YDEGEE. The CDR3 runs to 16 residues. V shed 3 bases and J shed 5 bases, with 18 bases lying between them.

The chain has TRBV12-5 and TRBJ2-5, with D possibly TRBD2 on 6 matching bases. The CDR3 sequence is 15 residues long. The ends were cut back, 3 bases at V and 5 bases at J, with 16 bases in the middle. CDR1 is LGHNT and CDR2 is FRNRAP in the germline V gene. The CDR3, as DNA: TGTGCTAGTGGTTTCCCGGGCCCTGGAGGGGAGACCCAGTACTTC. This codes for CASGFPGPGGETQYF.

CDR3 nucleotides: TGCGCCAGCAGCTCGGGGATAGCGGGGGCGGATACGCAGTATTTT. Translating gives CASSSGIAGADTQYF. V and J are TRBV5-1 and TRBJ2-3; the match to TRBD2 covers 9 bases. J gave up 6 bases and V 3 bases, and 8 bases lay outside the gene matches. The CDR3 runs to 15 residues. The germline CDR1 and CDR2 sequences are SGHRS and YFSETQ.

The chain joins TRBV15 to TRBJ2-1; possible D gene TRBD2, 6 bases. Looked up from germline, CDR1 is LNHNV and CDR2 is YYDKDF (reference sequence). V lost 3 bases and J 2 bases, leaving 11 bases between the germline ends. The CDR3 runs 15 residues. This chain's CDR3 is CATSRGTVTYNEQFF. The CDR3 DNA follows: TGTGCCACCAGCAGGGGGACTGTCACCTACAATGAGCAGTTCTTC. Together with reference TRBV15 and TRBJ2-1, the CDR3 gives the full variable domain: DAMVIQNPRYQVTQFGKPVTLSCSQTLNHNVMYWYQQKSSQAPKLLFHYYDKDFNNEADTPDNFQSRRPNTSFCFLDIRSPGLGDTAMYLCATSRGTVTYNEQFFGPGTRLTVL.

V and J are TRBV15 and TRBJ2-1, with D perhaps TRBD1 (6 bases). V was trimmed by 5 bases and J by 4 bases, leaving 15 bases between them. Germline lookup yields CDR1 LNHNV and CDR2 YYDKDF (reference sequence). CDR3 size: 15 residues. In nucleotides, the CDR3 is TGTGCCACCAGCCACCGGTGGGGGACATACAATGAGCAGTTCTTC. It specifies CATSHRWGTYNEQFF.

The V call is TRBV2, the J call TRBJ1-2; 7 bases are a match to TRBD1. The CDR3 totals 15 residues. Germline CDR1 is SNHLY and CDR2 is FYNNEI. J was trimmed by 7 bases and V by 4 bases; bases with no gene match: 12. The CDR3 region has the DNA TGTGCCAGCAGTGGGGTAGGAGGAGGGGGCGGTGGCTACACCTTC. Translation gives CASSGVGGGGGGYTF.

The V and J genes are TRBV19 and TRBJ1-6, with D perhaps matching TRBD1 (6 bases). V lost 7 bases to trimming and J lost 7 bases, with 14 bases between them. CDR1 is LNHDA and CDR2 is SQIVND in the germline V gene (reference sequence). CDR3 length: 14 residues. CDR3 sequence: CASTAQGNNSPLHF. The CDR3 region has the DNA TGTGCCAGTACAGCGCAGGGGAACAATTCACCCCTCCACTTT.

This clone was seen just once. This chain links TRBV9 with TRBJ2-2, with 8 bases that match TRBD2. Germline V lookup: CDR1 SGDLS, CDR2 YYNGEE. Trimming cost V 4 bases and J 0 bases; bases outside gene matches: 5. The CDR3 is 16 residues long. CDR3 DNA sequence: TGTGCCAGCAGCCAGACTAGCGCCTCGAACACCGGGGAGCTGTTTTTT. This sequence encodes CASSQTSASNTGELFF.

V and J are TRBV18 and TRBJ1-1, with 7 bases that match TRBD1. The CDR3 sequence is 14 residues long. The trim removed 6 bases at V and 5 bases at J, leaving 9 bases unmatched. Germline V lookup: CDR1 KGHSH, CDR2 LQKENI. The CDR3: CASSPADRDTEAFF. The CDR3 bases are TGTGCCAGCTCGCCCGCCGACAGGGATACTGAAGCTTTCTTT. Looking up the rest from reference TRBV18 and TRBJ1-1 gives the full variable domain: NAGVMQNPRHLVRRRGQEARLRCSPMKGHSHVYWYRQLPEEGLKFMVYLQKENIIDESGMPKERFSAEFPKEGPSILRIQQVVRGDSAAYFCASSPADRDTEAFFGQGTRLTVV.

The chain employs TRBV29-1 and TRBJ1-1; D is uncertain. The CDR3 totals 15 residues. Germline V gene sequence: CDR1 SQVTM, CDR2 ANQGSEA. V dropped 4 bases and J dropped 7 bases, with 22 bases sitting between them. CDR3 DNA: TGCAGCGTTGTTGGGAGCCGGGCCCAAGTTAGTGAAGCTTTCTTT. It encodes CSVVGSRAQVSEAFF.

This clone was observed once. V usage is TRBV5-1 and J usage is TRBJ2-7; a weak D match, TRBD1 (5 bases). Germline CDR1 SGHRS, CDR2 YFSETQ. CDR3 length: 14 residues. Trimming cost V 5 bases and J 6 bases, with 18 bases left between them. DNA for the CDR3: TGCGCCAGCAGGTACACACCGGACACCCCCGAGCAGTACTTC. Amino acid sequence: CASRYTPDTPEQYF.

This chain joins TRBV11-2 and TRBJ2-7; no reliable D call. The CDR3 is made up of 15 amino acids. The V end lost 2 bases, the J end lost 4 bases, and 15 bases lay between the germline ends. CDR1 and CDR2 (germline): SGHAT, FQNNGV. This CDR3 reads CASSLNGAGPYEQYF. The CDR3 DNA reads TGTGCCAGCAGCTTAAATGGCGCAGGTCCTTACGAGCAGTACTTC.